The present TCR beta chain was sequenced within a study of T cell clusters in autoimmune cytopenias (dated by TCRdb to 2018 to 2020). With regard to the full study: Per sample, TRB sequencing gave a median depth of approximately 52,000 reads and a median of about 2,500 distinct TRB clonotypes. In autoimmune cytopenia patients, peripheral blood TRB and IGH repertoires were sequenced during active disease and over treatment follow-up, together with healthy, CLL and autoimmune hepatitis controls. The study aimed to test whether autoimmune cytopenia patients carry a disease-specific immune repertoire signature usable as a blood-based biomarker.

TRB amplification used about 0.25 ug of peripheral blood genomic DNA, tens of thousands of genome equivalents, per sample. With regard to this clonotype: Its target antigen remains unknown.

The germline V gene provides CDR1 SGHRS and CDR2 YFSETQ. Including cysteine and phenylalanine, the CDR3 has 15 amino acids. No DNA is given. The paper as a whole reports these results and caveats: Compared with active autoimmune hepatitis patients, healthy donors had almost three times as many exclusive TRB clusters, a finding consistent with an autoimmunity-wide signature. The T cell clusters were defined only in silico, and the functional role of the clusters still needed to be validated experimentally. TRB repertoire shifts, with less even repertoires observed in secondary cytopenia and CLL, were mostly attributed to lymphoma bias rather than autoimmunity. GLIPH results suggested that primary autoimmune cytopenia patients were missing physiological T cell clusters, with 51 clusters found only in healthy donors compared with some 17 found only in patients. In the comparison of secondary cytopenia with CLL, the cluster-lack signature was not observed, apparently because the dominant lymphoma-associated repertoire masked the signature.

Multiplex PCR with a touch-down protocol amplified TRB rearrangements, with the TRB-A and TRB-B primer pools combined in a single tube. Illumina adapters and sample indices were attached to the amplicons through two consecutive PCR reactions using Phusion HS II polymerase. After gel purification with the NucleoSpin Gel and PCR Clean-up kit, the amplicons were quantified by Qubit and checked for quality on an Agilent 2100 Bioanalyzer. Sequencing of the libraries was performed on an Illumina MiSeq with 600-cycle, single-indexed, paired-end runs. The authors processed their data as follows. MiXCR version 2.1.12 with the default MiXCR reference library was used to align and assemble TRB reads. Each unique CDR3 nucleotide sequence defined a clone, and only productive sequences with at least two reads were analysed. Alpha-parameterized diversity profiles (alpha 0 to 5), including the Shannon (alpha 1) and Simpson (alpha 2) indices, were computed with an R script to assess repertoire diversity. Combinatorial TRB VJ usage was calculated with the tcR package and was compared between cohorts by principal component analysis performed with ade4. TCRbeta CDR3s were clustered with GLIPH on cohort pairs matched by age and read depth, and cluster frequencies were compared by Wilcoxon test. TCRdb reprocessed the reads and lists each CDR3 protein sequence as a single entry, with no DNA. TCRdb, not the authors, supplied the V and J calls. This sample's listing comprises 4,100 or so distinct CDR3 sequences. The ten largest clones add up to 20% to 25% of the sample.

This receptor chain uses TRBV5-1 and TRBJ1-1; TCRdb outputs TRBD1, but without DNA this stays unchecked. Input material: peripheral blood. The origin of this receptor is a human donor with an autoimmune cytopenia or autoimmune hepatitis (not recorded which). The CDR3 loop reads CASSVATGSGTEAFF.